This passage covers 12 T cell receptor beta chains from one sample sequenced in a study of cytomegalovirus exposure and HLA in healthy donors. It was with 60 Vbeta and 13 Jbeta primers that the PCR ran. Clones were sequenced by immunoSEQ multiplex PCR, and TCRdb holds only the in-frame ones, with some missing. In the table there are some 110,000 clones, 55% to 75% of which are singletons. Sequencing was done on a sample of PBMCs. All receptors derive from a man under 40 in good health and CMV-seropositive.

The chain links TRBV28 to TRBJ2-5, with 10 bases matching TRBD1. The trim removed 5 bases at V and 4 bases at J, leaving 10 bases unmatched. Germline V gene lookup returns CDR1 MDHEN and CDR2 SYDVKM. The CDR3 loop spans 16 amino acids. CDR3 region: CASSTMGQGSTETQYF. CDR3 in DNA: TGTGCCAGCAGTACCATGGGACAGGGGAGTACAGAGACCCAGTACTTC.

This chain uses TRBV5-4 with TRBJ2-6, with 8 bases matching TRBD1. CDR3 length: 18 amino acids. CDR1 and CDR2 (germline): SGHNT, YYREEE (reference sequence). Trimming cost V 0 bases and J 4 bases; bases outside gene matches: 9. This CDR3 is CASSLAGQGAGGANVLTF. DNA of the CDR3: TGTGCCAGCAGCTTGGCCGGGCAGGGGGCGGGAGGGGCCAACGTCCTGACTTTC.

The chain couples TRBV7-2 to TRBJ1-2; D is unclear. V lost 1 base and J lost 3, with 9 bases in between. The CDR3 is 14 residues long. From germline, CDR1 is SGHTA and CDR2 FQGNSA. The CDR3 sequence is CASSLGAQYYGYTF. The DNA of the CDR3 is TGTGCCAGCAGCTTAGGGGCGCAATACTATGGCTACACCTTC.

The J gene is TRBJ1-2, the V gene TRBV6-5; perhaps TRBD1 as D (6 bases). The CDR3 totals 16 residues. The germline CDR1 and CDR2 sequences are MNHEY and SVGAGI. V dropped 2 bases and J dropped 1 base, with 14 bases sitting between them. The CDR3 DNA reads TGTGCCAGCAGTTACGGGACATCCCCTGTTAACTATGGCTACACCTTC. It is translated as CASSYGTSPVNYGYTF.

The rearrangement uses TRBV7-3 and TRBJ2-1; D is unclear. CDR1 SGHTA and CDR2 FQGTGA come from the germline V gene. Trimming stripped 1 base from V and 8 bases from J, with 15 bases between. This CDR3 has 15 residues. The CDR3 region is CASSLMATGYDEQFF. The CDR3 coding sequence is TGTGCCAGCAGCTTAATGGCAACGGGTTACGATGAGCAGTTCTTC.

This clone was observed a handful of times. This chain links TRBV20-1 with TRBJ2-4; maybe TRBD1 (6 bases). The CDR3 has 11 residues. Germline V CDR1 and CDR2: DFQATT, SNEGSKA (reference sequence). V was trimmed by 0 bases and J by 9 bases, leaving 6 bases between them. The CDR3 spells CSAREQGIQYF. CDR3 coding DNA: TGCAGTGCTAGAGAACAGGGCATTCAGTACTTC.

The chain is built from TRBV28 and TRBJ2-3, with TRBD2 matching 9 bases. The V gene end was trimmed by 5 bases and the J gene end by 0 bases; junction bases not matched to a gene: 9. The CDR3 consists of 17 residues. CDR1 MDHEN and CDR2 SYDVKM come from the germline V gene. CDR3: CASSTRLAAYSTDTQYF. CDR3 in DNA: TGTGCCAGCAGTACCAGACTAGCGGCCTATAGCACAGATACGCAGTATTTT.

The chain links TRBV12-5 to TRBJ1-4; D is possibly TRBD1 (6 bases). Trimming shortened V by 5 bases and J by 1 base, and 11 bases separated the two germline ends. The CDR3 spans 15 residues. Germline assignment: CDR1 LGHNT and CDR2 FRNRAP. The CDR3 region has the DNA TGTGCTAGTGGTAAACGAGGGGGAACTAATGAAAAACTGTTTTTT. It translates to CASGKRGGTNEKLFF.

This clone was recorded a few times. The rearrangement links TRBV19 to TRBJ1-1; 8 bases fit TRBD1. CDR3 length: 13 amino acids. The germline V gene has CDR1 LNHDA and CDR2 SQIVND (reference sequence). With V trimmed by 4 bases and J by 7 bases, 5 bases remained unmatched. The CDR3 loop is CASSRDRKYEAFF. CDR3 nucleotide sequence: TGTGCCAGTAGTAGGGACAGGAAGTATGAAGCTTTCTTT.

This clone appeared a few times. The chain joins TRBV6-6 to TRBJ1-1; perhaps TRBD1 as D (6 bases). The CDR3 is made up of 16 amino acids. CDR1 and CDR2 from the germline V gene are MNHNY and SVGAGI (reference sequence). V was cut by 6 bases and J by 2 bases, with 19 bases left in between. The CDR3 DNA is TGTGCCAGCAGGACTTTACACGGGACACCTAACACTGAAGCTTTCTTT. It codes for CASRTLHGTPNTEAFF.

This clone was counted only a few times. The rearrangement uses TRBV11-3 and TRBJ2-2; D unclear. The germline CDR1 and CDR2 sequences are SGHNT and YENEEA. The CDR3 spans 16 residues. V lost 5 bases and J 0 bases, leaving 13 bases between the germline ends. Written as DNA, the CDR3 is TGTGCCAGCAGCGCCCGGAGCGACGCGAACACCGGGGAGCTGTTTTTT. Its translation is CASSARSDANTGELFF.

V gene TRBV18 combines with J gene TRBJ1-4; 11 nucleotides align to TRBD1. Germline trimming cut 3 bases from V and 3 bases from J; bases unmatched to any gene: 3. Germline loops: CDR1 KGHSH, CDR2 LQKENI. The CDR3 extends over 16 amino acids. CDR3 nucleotides: TGTGCCAGCTCACCGGGACAGGGGGAGTCTAATGAAAAACTGTTTTTT. It encodes CASSPGQGESNEKLFF.